The clone carrying this TCR beta chain has a single count. These data originate in a study of OX40 agonist ivuxolimab in advanced cancers. This table comes from immunoSEQ multiplex PCR, and its TCRdb copy is limited to in-frame clones, with some not included. This sample has 50,000 or so clones, with roughly nine tenths found just once. From germline, CDR1 is SGHRS and CDR2 YFSETQ. The CDR3 runs 16 residues. V lost 0 bases and J lost 4, with 17 bases in between. This material consisted of CD4+ or CD8+ T cells sorted from blood, taken in a trial of the OX40 agonist ivuxolimab. This TCR was sampled from an adult with an advanced solid tumor such as melanoma, head and neck, liver or kidney cancer. This sequence joins TRBV5-1 and TRBJ2-7, with D unclear. This chain's CDR3 is CASSLAPTVSGYEQYF. In DNA, the CDR3 is TGCGCCAGCAGCTTGGCCCCGACGGTATCGGGTTACGAGCAGTACTTC.